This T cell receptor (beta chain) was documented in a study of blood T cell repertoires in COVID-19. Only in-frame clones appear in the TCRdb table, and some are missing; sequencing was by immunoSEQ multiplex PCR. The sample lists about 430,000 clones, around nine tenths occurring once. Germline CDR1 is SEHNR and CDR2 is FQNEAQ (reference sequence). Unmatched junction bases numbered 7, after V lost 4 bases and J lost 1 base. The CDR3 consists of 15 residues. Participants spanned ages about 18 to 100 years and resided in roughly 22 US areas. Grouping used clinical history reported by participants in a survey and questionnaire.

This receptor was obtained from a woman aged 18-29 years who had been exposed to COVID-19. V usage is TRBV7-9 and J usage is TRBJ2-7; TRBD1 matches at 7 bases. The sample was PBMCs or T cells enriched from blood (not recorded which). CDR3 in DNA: TGTGCCAGCAGCTCCAGGGGGAAAGGGTCCTACGAGCAGTACTTC. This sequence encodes CASSSRGKGSYEQYF.